The rows below give T cell receptor beta chains drawn from one sample of a study of ipilimumab plus nivolumab after autologous stem cell transplantation. This table comes from immunoSEQ multiplex PCR, and its TCRdb copy is limited to in-frame clones, with some not included. The profile covers tens of thousands of clones, with around 84% appearing a single time and less than 5.5% taken by the ten largest. The input for sequencing was PBMCs, taken in a trial of ipilimumab plus nivolumab as post-transplant consolidation. Receptors originate from a male donor with diffuse large B-cell lymphoma. Each CDR3 is given with its conserved first and last residue. Fields, in order: V gene, J gene, D gene, clone size, CDR3 protein, CDR3 DNA. D genes are given only for firm matches. Clone size is given for some rows only: seen once, a few or many times, or a class if the clone is expanded.

V gene: TRBV6-1
J gene: TRBJ1-1
D gene: TRBD1
clone size: NA
CDR3 protein: CASSQRQGTMGEAFF
CDR3 DNA: TGTGCCAGCAGTCAGCGACAGGGTACTATGGGGGAAGCTTTCTTT

V gene: TRBV5-6
J gene: TRBJ2-3
D gene: NA
clone size: once
CDR3 protein: CASSPPWPAGTDTQYF
CDR3 DNA: TGTGCCAGCAGCCCACCCTGGCCCGCGGGAACAGATACGCAGTATTTT

V gene: TRBV6-6
J gene: TRBJ1-4
D gene: NA
clone size: NA
CDR3 protein: CASSLGTVFEKLFF
CDR3 DNA: TGTGCCAGCAGCCTCGGGACGGTTTTTGAAAAACTGTTTTTT

V gene: TRBV6-1
J gene: TRBJ1-2
D gene: NA
clone size: NA
CDR3 protein: CASSEKGNYGYTF
CDR3 DNA: TGTGCCAGCAGTGAAAAGGGAAACTATGGCTACACCTTC

V gene: TRBV5-4
J gene: TRBJ2-7
D gene: NA
clone size: NA
CDR3 protein: CASSLRGGAYEQYF
CDR3 DNA: TGTGCCAGCAGCTTGAGGGGGGGGGCCTACGAGCAGTACTTC

V gene: TRBV2
J gene: TRBJ1-2
D gene: NA
clone size: NA
CDR3 protein: CASSEQVGRSYGYTF
CDR3 DNA: TGTGCCAGCAGTGAACAAGTGGGAAGGAGCTATGGCTACACCTTC

V gene: TRBV9
J gene: TRBJ1-4
D gene: NA
clone size: NA
CDR3 protein: CASSPRVATNEKLFF
CDR3 DNA: TGTGCCAGCAGCCCCAGGGTTGCAACTAATGAAAAACTGTTTTTT

V gene: TRBV19
J gene: TRBJ2-7
D gene: NA
clone size: NA
CDR3 protein: CASSTGLLYEQYF
CDR3 DNA: TGTGCCAGTAGTACGGGACTCCTCTACGAGCAGTACTTC

V gene: TRBV19
J gene: TRBJ2-3
D gene: TRBD2
clone size: NA
CDR3 protein: CASTTSGVSDTQYF
CDR3 DNA: TGTGCCAGTACGACTAGCGGGGTTTCAGATACGCAGTATTTT

V gene: TRBV7-3
J gene: TRBJ1-2
D gene: NA
clone size: NA
CDR3 protein: CASSLDSASDYGYTF
CDR3 DNA: TGTGCCAGCAGCTTAGACAGTGCCTCGGACTATGGCTACACCTTC

V gene: TRBV7-2
J gene: TRBJ1-1
D gene: TRBD1
clone size: few
CDR3 protein: CASSFIYRGRGSTEAFF
CDR3 DNA: TGTGCCAGCAGCTTTATCTACAGGGGGCGGGGGAGCACTGAAGCTTTCTTT

V gene: TRBV19
J gene: TRBJ1-1
D gene: NA
clone size: NA
CDR3 protein: CASSNWGTEAFF
CDR3 DNA: TGTGCCAGTAGTAATTGGGGCACTGAAGCTTTCTTT

V gene: TRBV7-8
J gene: TRBJ2-7
D gene: NA
clone size: NA
CDR3 protein: CASSLWDEQYF
CDR3 DNA: TGTGCCAGCAGCTTATGGGACGAGCAGTACTTC

V gene: TRBV11-1
J gene: TRBJ1-2
D gene: TRBD1
clone size: NA
CDR3 protein: CASSLPTGRNGYTF
CDR3 DNA: TGTGCCAGCAGCCTCCCGACAGGGCGGAATGGCTACACCTTC

V gene: TRBV5-5
J gene: TRBJ1-4
D gene: NA
clone size: NA
CDR3 protein: CASISSGPQPEKLFF
CDR3 DNA: TGTGCCAGCATCAGTTCAGGGCCCCAACCTGAAAAACTGTTTTTT

V gene: TRBV4-3
J gene: TRBJ2-1
D gene: NA
clone size: NA
CDR3 protein: CASSQVGGVGTNEQFF
CDR3 DNA: TGCGCCAGCAGCCAAGTCGGGGGAGTTGGTACCAATGAGCAGTTCTTC

V gene: TRBV2
J gene: TRBJ2-7
D gene: NA
clone size: NA
CDR3 protein: CASSEQAYEQYF
CDR3 DNA: TGTGCCAGCAGTGAACAGGCATACGAGCAGTACTTC

V gene: TRBV6-5
J gene: TRBJ1-2
D gene: NA
clone size: NA
CDR3 protein: CASSPLYDYGYTF
CDR3 DNA: TGTGCCAGCAGTCCCCTATATGATTATGGCTACACCTTC

V gene: TRBV15
J gene: TRBJ2-7
D gene: TRBD2
clone size: NA
CDR3 protein: CATSRVNGGAHEQYF
CDR3 DNA: TGTGCCACCAGCAGAGTTAACGGGGGGGCCCACGAGCAGTACTTC

V gene: TRBV2
J gene: TRBJ2-7
D gene: NA
clone size: NA
CDR3 protein: CASSGGLLQQYF
CDR3 DNA: TGTGCCAGCAGCGGGGGGCTGCTCCAGCAGTACTTC

V gene: TRBV7-2
J gene: TRBJ2-1
D gene: NA
clone size: NA
CDR3 protein: CASSLVGGGGRSYNEQFF
CDR3 DNA: TGTGCCAGCAGCTTAGTAGGAGGGGGGGGCCGATCCTACAATGAGCAGTTCTTC

V gene: TRBV7-9
J gene: TRBJ1-4
D gene: NA
clone size: NA
CDR3 protein: CASSLVVGGVNEKLFF
CDR3 DNA: TGTGCCAGCAGCTTAGTGGTGGGGGGAGTTAATGAAAAACTGTTTTTT

V gene: TRBV4-3
J gene: TRBJ1-3
D gene: TRBD1
clone size: once
CDR3 protein: CASSQEFYGTVSGNTIYF
CDR3 DNA: TGCGCCAGCAGCCAAGAGTTTTACGGGACAGTCTCTGGAAACACCATATATTTT

V gene: TRBV29-1
J gene: TRBJ2-2
D gene: TRBD1
clone size: NA
CDR3 protein: CSAQPGQGRKLFF
CDR3 DNA: TGCAGCGCCCAACCGGGACAGGGTAGGAAGCTGTTTTTT

V gene: TRBV11-2
J gene: TRBJ2-2
D gene: NA
clone size: once
CDR3 protein: CASSSPKGSPGELFF
CDR3 DNA: TGTGCCAGCAGCTCCCCCAAGGGGTCCCCCGGGGAGCTGTTTTTT

V gene: TRBV18
J gene: TRBJ1-1
D gene: NA
clone size: NA
CDR3 protein: CASATGNTEAFF
CDR3 DNA: TGTGCCAGCGCGACCGGGAACACTGAAGCTTTCTTT

V gene: TRBV11-2
J gene: TRBJ2-5
D gene: TRBD2
clone size: NA
CDR3 protein: CASSDSKLAGVETQYF
CDR3 DNA: TGTGCCAGCAGCGACAGCAAACTAGCGGGGGTAGAGACCCAGTACTTC

V gene: TRBV30
J gene: TRBJ1-5
D gene: NA
clone size: NA
CDR3 protein: CAWKAHNNEAQHF
CDR3 DNA: TGTGCCTGGAAGGCCCATAATAATGAGGCCCAGCATTTT

V gene: TRBV6-6
J gene: TRBJ2-5
D gene: NA
clone size: once
CDR3 protein: CASSYRHQETQYF
CDR3 DNA: TGTGCCAGCAGTTACCGACACCAAGAGACCCAGTACTTC

V gene: TRBV7-7
J gene: TRBJ1-5
D gene: NA
clone size: NA
CDR3 protein: CASSFFGSSNQPQHF
CDR3 DNA: TGTGCTAGCAGCTTCTTTGGTTCGAGCAATCAGCCCCAGCATTTT

V gene: TRBV9
J gene: TRBJ2-2
D gene: NA
clone size: NA
CDR3 protein: CASSVLRGGTGELFF
CDR3 DNA: TGTGCCAGCAGCGTACTCAGGGGCGGCACCGGGGAGCTGTTTTTT

V gene: TRBV18
J gene: TRBJ1-1
D gene: NA
clone size: NA
CDR3 protein: CASSPGRGEAFF
CDR3 DNA: TGTGCCAGCTCACCCGGGAGAGGTGAAGCTTTCTTT

V gene: TRBV6-5
J gene: TRBJ1-5
D gene: NA
clone size: few
CDR3 protein: CASSPGVDQPQHF
CDR3 DNA: TGTGCCAGCAGCCCGGGGGTAGATCAGCCCCAGCATTTT

V gene: TRBV19
J gene: TRBJ2-2
D gene: NA
clone size: NA
CDR3 protein: CASSTPGQITGELFF
CDR3 DNA: TGTGCCAGTAGTACACCGGGACAAATTACCGGGGAGCTGTTTTTT

V gene: TRBV6-1
J gene: TRBJ1-3
D gene: TRBD1
clone size: NA
CDR3 protein: CASGDRETGNTIYF
CDR3 DNA: TGTGCCAGCGGAGACAGGGAGACTGGAAACACCATATATTTT

V gene: TRBV29-1
J gene: TRBJ1-1
D gene: NA
clone size: NA
CDR3 protein: CSVLFQNTEAFF
CDR3 DNA: TGCAGCGTTCTTTTTCAGAACACTGAAGCTTTCTTT

V gene: TRBV11-1
J gene: TRBJ2-5
D gene: TRBD2
clone size: once
CDR3 protein: CASSLLAGASGAQYF
CDR3 DNA: TGTGCCAGCAGCTTACTAGCGGGGGCCTCAGGGGCCCAGTACTTC

V gene: TRBV5-1
J gene: TRBJ2-3
D gene: TRBD2
clone size: NA
CDR3 protein: CASSLGTGAGDVSDTQYF
CDR3 DNA: TGCGCCAGCAGCTTGGGAACGGGAGCGGGGGATGTATCAGATACGCAGTATTTT

V gene: TRBV7-9
J gene: TRBJ2-3
D gene: NA
clone size: NA
CDR3 protein: CASSSRGPPDTQYF
CDR3 DNA: TGTGCCAGCAGCTCTCGGGGGCCCCCCGATACGCAGTATTTT

V gene: TRBV19
J gene: TRBJ2-1
D gene: TRBD1
clone size: NA
CDR3 protein: CASSTNRGGNNEQFF
CDR3 DNA: TGTGCCAGTAGTACAAACAGGGGTGGGAACAATGAGCAGTTCTTC

V gene: TRBV6-5
J gene: TRBJ1-1
D gene: NA
clone size: NA
CDR3 protein: CASSYSPGQRNTEAFF
CDR3 DNA: TGTGCCAGCAGTTACTCTCCGGGCCAGAGGAACACTGAAGCTTTCTTT